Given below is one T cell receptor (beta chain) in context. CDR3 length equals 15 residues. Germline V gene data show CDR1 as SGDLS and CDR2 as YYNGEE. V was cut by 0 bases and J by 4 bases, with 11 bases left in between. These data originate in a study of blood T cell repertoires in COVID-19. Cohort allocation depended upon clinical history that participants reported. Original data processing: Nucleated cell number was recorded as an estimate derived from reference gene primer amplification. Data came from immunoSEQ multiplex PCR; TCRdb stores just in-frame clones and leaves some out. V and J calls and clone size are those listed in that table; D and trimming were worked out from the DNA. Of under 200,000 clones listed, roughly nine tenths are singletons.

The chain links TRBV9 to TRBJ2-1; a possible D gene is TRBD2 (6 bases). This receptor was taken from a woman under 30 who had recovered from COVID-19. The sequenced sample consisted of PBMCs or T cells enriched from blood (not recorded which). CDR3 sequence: CASSVASGDYNEQFF. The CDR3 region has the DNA TGTGCCAGCAGCGTAGCTTCGGGGGATTACAATGAGCAGTTCTTC.